This entry is about one T cell receptor (beta chain). This specimen comes from a study of blood T cell repertoires in COVID-19. Donors in Cohort 3 counted as recovered after two negative PCRs, clearance, or symptom resolution. Generated by immunoSEQ multiplex PCR, the TCRdb table keeps only in-frame clones and is missing some. The data show under 300,000 clones, approximately 91% seen once. V was pared by 4 bases and J by 6 bases, with 0 bases of the junction left unmatched. The CDR3 consists of 13 residues. V gene TRBV12-3 or TRBV12-4 combines with J gene TRBJ1-4; 9 nucleotides line up with TRBD1. The sequence came from a woman aged 40-49 years who had recovered from COVID-19. Sequences were obtained from PBMCs or T cells enriched from blood (not recorded which). The CDR3 sequence is CASSWDRDEKLFF. The CDR3 bases are TGTGCCAGCAGTTGGGACAGGGATGAAAAACTGTTTTTT.